The table lists the clone carrying this TCR beta chain with many counts. Its cognate antigen is unknown. This entry comes from a study of T cell repertoires in cytomegalovirus infection. Overall study: Recently identified HLA-C-restricted CMV epitopes were among the peptides used. Public signatures in TCR beta pointed to CMV infection and matching HLA type.

MiXCR, applied by TCRdb to the reads, yields one record per CDR3 protein. The data contain 250,000 to 300,000 distinct CDR3 sequences, less than 25% of them singletons. Study conclusions and caveats: Within the response measured ex vivo, HLA-C-restricted CMV-specific TCR beta clonotypes were dominant.

Germline V gene lookup returns CDR1 MNHEY and CDR2 SMNVEV (reference sequence). This CDR3 spans 14 amino acids. The receptor was derived from a human donor in good health (CMV status not recorded). Some clones in this sample may be carry-over from other donors' samples. This chain uses TRBV27 with TRBJ2-7; 7 nucleotides agree with TRBD2. The sample was cultured PBMCs, taken from culture after CMV antigen stimulation. Here the CDR3 reads CASSFGGGLYAQYV. CDR3 sequence (DNA): TGTGCCAGCAGTTTTGGCGGGGGACTCTACGCGCAGTACGTC.